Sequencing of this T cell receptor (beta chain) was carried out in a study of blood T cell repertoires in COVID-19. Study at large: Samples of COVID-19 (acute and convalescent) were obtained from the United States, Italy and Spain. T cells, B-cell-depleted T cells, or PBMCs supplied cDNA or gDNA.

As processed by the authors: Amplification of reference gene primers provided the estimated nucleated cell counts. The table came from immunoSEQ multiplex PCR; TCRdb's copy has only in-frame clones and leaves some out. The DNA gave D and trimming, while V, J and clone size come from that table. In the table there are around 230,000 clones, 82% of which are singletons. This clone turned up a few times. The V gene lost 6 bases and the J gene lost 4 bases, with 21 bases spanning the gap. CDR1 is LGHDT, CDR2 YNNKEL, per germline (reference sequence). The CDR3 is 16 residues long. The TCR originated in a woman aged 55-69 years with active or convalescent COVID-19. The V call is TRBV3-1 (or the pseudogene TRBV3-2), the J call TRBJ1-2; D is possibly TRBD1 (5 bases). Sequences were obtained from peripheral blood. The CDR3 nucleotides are TGTGCCAGCAGTAGCCCCCGGGGCCTGGGGGGCTATGGCTACACCTTC. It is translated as CASSSPRGLGGYGYTF.